This passage covers 4 T cell receptor beta chains from one sample sequenced in a study of metastatic and nonmetastatic thyroid tumors. Via MiXCR, TCRdb re-called the PCR reads. The data show 25,000 to 35,000 clones, 25% to 35% seen once. Every patient underwent thyroid surgery untreated. Sequenced sample: blood. Receptor source: a female donor with papillary thyroid cancer or a benign thyroid nodule (not recorded which). Some clones in this sample may be carry-over from other donors' samples.

This clone counts as medium-sized. The V call is TRBV6-5, the J call TRBJ2-1; possibly TRBD2 for D (5 bases). Trimming removed 6 bases at V and 6 bases at J, with 24 bases between. Germline V CDR1 and CDR2: MNHEY, SVGAGI. This CDR3 contains 17 residues. CDR3 sequence: CASSPLPEGSPINEQFF. CDR3 in DNA: TGTGCCAGCAGCCCCCTTCCAGAAGGGAGTCCGATCAATGAGCAGTTCTTC.

This clone was seen repeatedly, ten times or more. The V gene is TRBV4-3, the J gene TRBJ2-1; D remains unclear. The CDR3 covers 13 residues. Germline V gene data show CDR1 as LGHNA and CDR2 as YSLEER. Trimming removed 0 bases from V and 5 bases from J, with 5 bases in between. The CDR3 sequence is CASSQDRHNEQFF. As DNA, the CDR3 is TGCGCCAGCAGCCAAGATCGGCACAATGAGCAGTTCTTC.

CDR3 in DNA: TGTGCCAGCAGTGAGGGCAGACGGACTGAAGCTTTCTTT. Translation: CASSEGRRTEAFF. The V gene is TRBV6-4, the J gene TRBJ1-1; D is ambiguous. The germline V and J ends were trimmed by 3 bases and 5 bases, with 10 bases remaining between them. CDR1 MRHNA and CDR2 SNTAGT come from the germline V gene. This CDR3 has 13 residues.

This chain uses TRBV4-3 with TRBJ2-2; D remains ambiguous. Trimming removed 2 bases from V and 7 bases from J, with 20 bases in between. Germline V gene sequence: CDR1 LGHNA, CDR2 YSLEER. The CDR3 contains 17 residues. The CDR3 protein is CASSQSEGPGLNGELFF. The CDR3, as DNA: TGCGCCAGCAGCCAATCAGAAGGGCCCGGATTGAACGGGGAGCTGTTTTTT.